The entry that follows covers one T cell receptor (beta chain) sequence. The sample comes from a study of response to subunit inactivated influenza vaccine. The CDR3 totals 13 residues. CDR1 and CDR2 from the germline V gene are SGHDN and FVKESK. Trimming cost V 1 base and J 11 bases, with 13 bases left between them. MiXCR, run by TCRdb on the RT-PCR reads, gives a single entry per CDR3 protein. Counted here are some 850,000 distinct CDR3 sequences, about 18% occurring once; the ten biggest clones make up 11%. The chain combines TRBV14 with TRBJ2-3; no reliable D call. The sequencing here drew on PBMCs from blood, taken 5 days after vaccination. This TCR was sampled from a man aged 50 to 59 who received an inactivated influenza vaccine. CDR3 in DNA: TGTGCCAGCAGCCAAGGAACTCAAAATAGGCAGTATTTT. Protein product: CASSQGTQNRQYF.